These 10 T cell receptor beta chains were all obtained from the same sample, sequenced in a study of blood T cell repertoires in COVID-19. The protocol was immunoSEQ multiplex PCR, while the TCRdb copy is restricted to in-frame clones and leaves out a portion. Of a few hundred thousand clones in the sample, 88% were seen once. Input material: PBMCs or T cells enriched from blood (not recorded which). These TCRs come from a man younger than 40 who had recovered from COVID-19.

The chain links TRBV23-1 to TRBJ2-5; D perhaps matches TRBD1 (6 bases). Being an ORF, TRBV23-1 has a function that is uncertain. This CDR3 has 17 amino acids. V shed 0 bases and J shed 1 base, with 15 bases lying between them. The CDR3 protein is CASSQSNRDTPQETQYF. The CDR3 DNA is TGCGCCAGCAGTCAATCGAACCGGGACACCCCCCAAGAGACCCAGTACTTC.

Only one count was recorded for this clone. The J gene is TRBJ2-2, the V gene TRBV11-3, with 9 bases identical to TRBD2. This CDR3 has 17 residues. In germline, CDR1 is SGHNT, CDR2 YENEEA. With 0 bases clipped from V and 5 bases from J, the junction kept 7 bases outside the gene matches. The chain's CDR3 is CASSLDPSAGGTGELFF. CDR3 coding DNA: TGTGCCAGCAGCTTAGATCCGTCAGCGGGGGGAACCGGGGAGCTGTTTTTT.

The CDR3 is CASSLLGREKNIQYF. The CDR3 nucleotides read TGTGCCAGCAGTTTATTGGGGAGAGAAAAAAACATTCAGTACTTC. The chain joins TRBV28 to TRBJ2-4, with D tentatively TRBD2 (5 bases). This CDR3 spans 15 amino acids. CDR1 is MDHEN, CDR2 SYDVKM, per germline. V was pared by 1 base and J by 4 bases, with 11 bases between.

This chain uses TRBV11-1 with TRBJ2-3; D possibly corresponds to TRBD1 (6 bases). V dropped 5 bases and J dropped 8 bases, with 20 bases sitting between them. CDR1 and CDR2 from the germline V gene are SGHAT and FQDESV (reference sequence). The CDR3 has 15 amino acids. This CDR3 is CASSLTGNRVVTQYF. The CDR3 region has the DNA TGTGCCAGCAGCCTAACAGGGAACCGGGTGGTTACGCAGTATTTT.

The sample holds a few counts of this clone. The chain carries TRBV2 and TRBJ2-7, with TRBD1 identical over 7 bases. V gave up 6 bases and J gave up 7 bases; unmatched junction bases: 6. There are 12 residues in the CDR3. Per the germline V gene, CDR1 is SNHLY and CDR2 is FYNNEI. The DNA of the CDR3 is TGTGCCAGCAGCGCGACAGGGATTGAGCAGTACTTC. As protein: CASSATGIEQYF.

J is TRBJ2-6 and V is TRBV5-6; D is undetermined. CDR3 size: 15 residues. The V end was cut by 0 bases, the J end by 5 bases, with 9 bases between. CDR1 is SGHDT and CDR2 is YYEEEE in the germline V gene. CDR3 amino acids: CASSLGSGWANVLTF. The DNA for the CDR3 is TGTGCCAGCAGCTTGGGATCCGGGTGGGCCAACGTCCTGACTTTC.

The chain carries TRBV11-2 and TRBJ2-5; D remains unclear. There are 14 residues in the CDR3. Trimming removed 1 base at V and 1 base at J, with 7 bases between. Germline V lookup: CDR1 SGHAT, CDR2 FQNNGV. The CDR3 DNA reads TGTGCCAGCAGCTTAGGCGGCAGCCAAGAGACCCAGTACTTC. It encodes CASSLGGSQETQYF.

The CDR3 DNA reads as TGTGCCACCAGCAGAGCCTCGCGACAGGGAACACCCCTCCACTTT. Its translation: CATSRASRQGTPLHF. The rearrangement uses TRBV15 and TRBJ1-6; 7 bases match TRBD1. CDR1 and CDR2 from the germline V gene are LNHNV and YYDKDF (reference sequence). The CDR3 has 15 residues. The V and J ends lost 1 base and 11 bases, in that order; junction bases with no gene match: 8. The entire variable domain, with the rest obtained from reference TRBV15 and TRBJ1-6, is as follows: DAMVIQNPRYQVTQFGKPVTLSCSQTLNHNVMYWYQQKSSQAPKLLFHYYDKDFNNEADTPDNFQSRRPNTSFCFLDIRSPGLGDTAMYLCATSRASRQGTPLHFGNGTRLTVT.

The rearrangement links TRBV9 to TRBJ2-6; TRBD1 agrees at 7 bases. CDR1 and CDR2 (germline): SGDLS, YYNGEE. The junction had 9 bases not matched to a gene; V was cut back by 2 bases and J by 4 bases. The CDR3 consists of 17 residues. CDR3 sequence reads: CASSVDRVSAGANVLTF. In DNA form, the CDR3 reads TGTGCCAGCAGCGTTGACAGGGTTTCGGCCGGGGCCAACGTCCTGACTTTC.

This chain joins TRBV27 and TRBJ2-7; possible D gene TRBD1, 6 bases. Germline V lookup: CDR1 MNHEY, CDR2 SMNVEV (reference sequence). V was clipped by 7 bases and J by 7 bases, with 26 bases between them. The CDR3 has 16 residues. DNA for the CDR3: TGTGCCAGCACACCATGGTTGGGGGACACTCTGGGGGAGCAGTACTTC. This gives the protein CASTPWLGDTLGEQYF.